Below, 15 T cell receptor beta chains from the same sample are listed, as sequenced in a study of cytomegalovirus exposure and HLA in healthy donors. In the PCR, 60 Vbeta and 13 Jbeta primers were used. Repertoires were generated with immunoSEQ multiplex PCR, while TCRdb's copy carries only in-frame clones and drops some. The repertoire has around 200,000 clones, 84% of them found once; the top ten carry around 1.2%. The specimen sequenced was PBMCs. These TCRs come from a girl aged 2 to 9 in good health and CMV-seropositive.

This chain joins TRBV19 and TRBJ1-2; D is possibly TRBD1 (6 bases). Germline V lookup: CDR1 LNHDA, CDR2 SQIVND (reference sequence). With 7 bases removed from V and 3 bases from J, the gap between germline ends came to 12 bases. The CDR3 spans 13 residues. CDR3 amino acids: CASKQGVYYGYTF. Written as DNA, the CDR3 is TGTGCCAGTAAACAGGGAGTTTACTATGGCTACACCTTC.

The DNA for the CDR3 is TGCAGCGTTGTGGTGCGGGGGCATGATGAAAAACTGTTTTTT. This translates into CSVVVRGHDEKLFF. V is TRBV29-1 and J is TRBJ1-4; D possibly corresponds to TRBD1 (6 bases). V shed 4 bases and J shed 6 bases, with 15 bases lying between them. This CDR3 region has 14 residues. Germline CDR1 and CDR2: SQVTM and ANQGSEA.

This chain uses TRBV5-1 with TRBJ2-2; D possibly corresponds to TRBD1 (5 bases). This CDR3 contains 17 residues. Per the germline V gene, CDR1 is SGHRS and CDR2 is YFSETQ. V was pared by 4 bases and J by 0 bases, with 16 bases between. CDR3 amino acids: CASSADTDSTNTGELFF. The CDR3 coding sequence is TGCGCCAGCAGCGCCGATACCGACAGTACGAACACCGGGGAGCTGTTTTTT.

This chain connects TRBV30 to TRBJ1-4; no firm D call. The CDR3 covers 13 residues. CDR1 is GTSNPN and CDR2 is SVGIG in the germline V gene (reference sequence). The V end was cut by 4 bases, the J end by 8 bases, with 14 bases between. The CDR3 here is CAWNLESIEKLFF. As DNA, the CDR3 is TGTGCCTGGAACCTTGAGAGCATCGAAAAACTGTTTTTT.

The table lists this clone with a few counts. The chain uses TRBV28 and TRBJ1-5; D is ambiguous. This CDR3 has 13 residues. The V gene lost 3 bases and the J gene lost 9 bases, with 12 bases spanning the gap. Germline V gives CDR1 MDHEN, CDR2 SYDVKM. In nucleotides, the CDR3 is TGTGCCAGCAGTTTTCAGGTGCTTGGGCCCCAGCATTTT. Encoded protein: CASSFQVLGPQHF.

The chain couples TRBV28 to TRBJ1-4, with D perhaps matching TRBD1 (5 bases). The CDR3 length is 15 residues. CDR1 and CDR2 (germline): MDHEN, SYDVKM. With 2 bases removed from V and 2 bases from J, the gap between germline ends came to 9 bases. CDR3 coding DNA: TGTGCCAGCAGTTTAGGGGGGAGGACTAATGAAAAACTGTTTTTT. Its protein is CASSLGGRTNEKLFF. The full variable domain, with the rest looked up from reference TRBV28 and TRBJ1-4, is DVKVTQSSRYLVKRTGEKVFLECVQDMDHENMFWYRQDPGLGLRLIYFSYDVKMKEKGDIPEGYSVSREKKERFSLILESASTNQTSMYLCASSLGGRTNEKLFFGSGTQLSVL.

The chain is built from TRBV4-3 and TRBJ1-1; 7 positions agree with TRBD1. With V trimmed by 4 bases and J by 1 base, 3 bases remained unmatched. The CDR3 totals 14 residues. The germline CDR1 and CDR2 sequences are LGHNA and YSLEER. This CDR3 reads CASSRQGRNTEAFF. The DNA for the CDR3 is TGCGCCAGCAGCCGACAGGGACGGAACACTGAAGCTTTCTTT.

V is TRBV27 and J is TRBJ2-5; D gene unclear. Judging by the DNA end, TRBJ2-7 fits better; the J call may be wrong. Germline V gives CDR1 MNHEY, CDR2 SMNVEV (reference sequence). The CDR3 is made up of 15 amino acids. The CDR3 spells CASSLTSVFAYEQYF. DNA for the CDR3: TGTGCCAGCAGTTTAACTTCGGTCTTTGCCTACGAGCAGTACTTC.

The chain combines TRBV11-3 with TRBJ2-7; no clear D gene. In germline, CDR1 is SGHNT, CDR2 YENEEA. This CDR3 has 14 amino acids. V was shortened by 2 bases and J by 0 bases, with 8 bases between the two germline ends. The chain's CDR3 is CASSLWPSSYEQYF. CDR3 bases: TGTGCCAGCAGCTTATGGCCCAGCTCCTACGAGCAGTACTTC.

The CDR3 reads CASRKDREYYNEQFF. The CDR3 region has the DNA TGTGCCAGCAGGAAGGACAGGGAATACTACAATGAGCAGTTCTTC. The chain recombines TRBV6-1 with TRBJ2-1, with TRBD1 identical over 8 bases. CDR3 length equals 15 residues. J was trimmed by 3 bases and V by 6 bases; bases with no gene match: 7. Germline V lookup: CDR1 MNHNS, CDR2 SASEGT.

V usage is TRBV18 and J usage is TRBJ1-1, with 8 nucleotides matching TRBD1. The J segment lost 1 base and the V segment lost 4 bases, leaving 2 bases of the junction unmatched. Germline V lookup: CDR1 KGHSH, CDR2 LQKENI. The CDR3 totals 14 residues. The CDR3 sequence: CASSRGTGNTEAFF. The CDR3, as DNA: TGTGCCAGCTCACGGGGGACAGGGAACACTGAAGCTTTCTTT.

J is TRBJ1-2 and V is TRBV15; D is unresolved. The germline V gene encodes CDR1 LNHNV and CDR2 YYDKDF (reference sequence). The length of the CDR3 is 15 residues. V lost 2 bases to trimming and J lost 5 bases, with 15 bases between them. The CDR3 sequence: CATSRPGYDHYGYTF. The DNA for the CDR3 is TGTGCCACCAGCAGACCGGGATACGACCATTATGGCTACACCTTC.

The rearrangement uses TRBV7-8 and TRBJ2-7; a possible D gene is TRBD2 (5 bases). Germline loops: CDR1 SGHVS, CDR2 FQNEAQ. The ends were cut back, 1 base at V and 5 bases at J, with 15 bases in the middle. CDR3 length: 15 residues. The CDR3 sequence: CASSLGYVGKNEQYF. DNA for the CDR3: TGTGCCAGCAGCTTAGGGTACGTCGGGAAAAACGAGCAGTACTTC.

This clone was counted only a few times. V usage is TRBV27 and J usage is TRBJ2-3; TRBD1 matches at 8 bases. The CDR3 loop spans 15 amino acids. Trimming at V came to 3 bases and at J to 4 bases, leaving 6 bases not matched to a gene. The V gene's germline CDR1 is MNHEY and CDR2 SMNVEV (reference sequence). CDR3 in DNA: TGTGCCAGCAGTTTCCGGACAGGGTACGCAGATACGCAGTATTTT. Its protein is CASSFRTGYADTQYF.

This clone was seen more than once but under ten times. J is TRBJ1-1 and V is TRBV10-3, with D perhaps TRBD1 (6 bases). CDR1 is ENHRY, CDR2 SYGVKD, per germline. The CDR3 length is 15 residues. V lost 0 bases and J lost 4, with 12 bases in between. In DNA form, the CDR3 reads TGTGCCATCAGTGAGTCGAGAGGGGGGGGCACTGAAGCTTTCTTT. Residues: CAISESRGGGTEAFF.